The rows below give T cell receptor beta chains drawn from one sample of a study of regulatory T cells in long-lasting Graves disease. TCRdb processed the multiplex PCR reads anew with MiXCR; each CDR3 protein has one entry. The sample includes hundreds of thousands of distinct CDR3 sequences, 15% to 20% seen only once; the top ten take just under 25%. These same data were also listed under a study on T cells in Graves' hyperthyroidism and ophthalmopathy.

The input for sequencing was peripheral blood mononuclear cells (PBMCs), taken at new diagnosis, from a patient treated with antithyroid drugs. These receptors came from a woman aged 35-65 years with Graves disease. Both conserved end residues are part of each CDR3. Fields, in order: clone size, V gene, D gene, J gene, CDR3 protein, CDR3 DNA. D genes are given only for firm matches. Clone size appears in some rows only: once, few, many, or a class for an expanded clone.

clone_size: .; v_call: TRBV27; d_call: .; j_call: TRBJ1-2; cdr3_aa: CASSLSVEGGGYTF; cdr3_nt: TGTGCCAGCTCCCTGAGTGTGGAGGGGGGAGGCTACACCTTC
clone_size: .; v_call: TRBV19; d_call: .; j_call: TRBJ1-5; cdr3_aa: CASSGMPGGNQPQHF; cdr3_nt: TGTGCCAGTAGTGGTATGCCGGGAGGCAATCAGCCCCAGCATTTT
clone_size: many; v_call: TRBV11-3; d_call: TRBD1; j_call: TRBJ2-1; cdr3_aa: CASSLRDREDNEQFF; cdr3_nt: TGTGCCAGCAGCCTCCGGGACAGGGAAGATAATGAGCAGTTCTTC
clone_size: .; v_call: TRBV12-3/TRBV12-4; d_call: TRBD1; j_call: TRBJ1-2; cdr3_aa: CASSRGDRDGYTF; cdr3_nt: TGTGCCAGCAGTCGAGGGGACAGGGATGGCTACACCTTC
clone_size: many; v_call: TRBV27; d_call: .; j_call: TRBJ2-7; cdr3_aa: CASRIASSSYEQYF; cdr3_nt: TGTGCCAGCCGCATCGCCAGTAGCTCCTACGAGCAGTACTTC
clone_size: many; v_call: TRBV6-2/TRBV6-3; d_call: TRBD2; j_call: TRBJ2-3; cdr3_aa: CASRVGRGDTDTQYF; cdr3_nt: TGTGCCAGCAGAGTAGGGAGGGGCGATACAGATACGCAGTATTTT
clone_size: many; v_call: TRBV2; d_call: .; j_call: TRBJ1-6; cdr3_aa: CASSDSSGNNSPLHF; cdr3_nt: TGTGCCAGCAGTGATAGTTCGGGGAATAATTCACCCCTCCACTTT
clone_size: .; v_call: TRBV19; d_call: TRBD1; j_call: TRBJ1-2; cdr3_aa: CASSIPGQPADGYTF; cdr3_nt: TGTGCCAGTAGTATCCCGGGACAGCCTGCGGATGGCTACACCTTC
clone_size: .; v_call: TRBV5-1; d_call: TRBD1; j_call: TRBJ2-7; cdr3_aa: CASSLGTAAYEQYF; cdr3_nt: TGCGCCAGCAGCCTTGGGACAGCCGCCTACGAGCAGTACTTC
clone_size: few; v_call: TRBV5-5; d_call: .; j_call: TRBJ1-1; cdr3_aa: CASSWSPRDRNTEAFF; cdr3_nt: TGTGCCAGCAGCTGGAGCCCCAGGGACCGGAACACTGAAGCTTTCTTT
clone_size: few; v_call: TRBV12-3/TRBV12-4; d_call: .; j_call: TRBJ1-1; cdr3_aa: CASIPTGGFNTEAFF; cdr3_nt: TGTGCCAGCATCCCCACGGGGGGATTCAACACTGAAGCTTTCTTT
clone_size: few; v_call: TRBV5-1; d_call: .; j_call: TRBJ1-5; cdr3_aa: CASALSGGDQPQHF; cdr3_nt: TGCGCCAGCGCCCTGTCCGGCGGAGATCAGCCCCAGCATTTT
clone_size: .; v_call: TRBV14; d_call: TRBD1; j_call: TRBJ1-4; cdr3_aa: CASSLRQGYEKLFF; cdr3_nt: TGTGCCAGCAGCCTTCGACAGGGATATGAAAAACTGTTTTTT
clone_size: .; v_call: TRBV9; d_call: .; j_call: TRBJ1-5; cdr3_aa: CASSVGPTGPQHF; cdr3_nt: TGTGCCAGCAGCGTAGGTCCCACCGGGCCCCAGCATTTT
clone_size: many; v_call: TRBV11-1; d_call: .; j_call: TRBJ2-5; cdr3_aa: CASSPRDRKQETQYF; cdr3_nt: TGTGCCAGCAGCCCCCGGGACCGCAAACAAGAGACCCAGTACTTC
clone_size: many; v_call: TRBV5-6; d_call: TRBD1; j_call: TRBJ2-7; cdr3_aa: CASSFGRGLHEQYF; cdr3_nt: TGTGCCAGCAGCTTCGGCAGGGGGCTACACGAGCAGTACTTC
clone_size: few; v_call: TRBV3-1; d_call: .; j_call: TRBJ1-3; cdr3_aa: CASSQGSPGNTIYF; cdr3_nt: TGTGCCAGCAGCCAAGGCAGTCCCGGAAACACCATATATTTT
clone_size: few; v_call: TRBV13; d_call: .; j_call: TRBJ2-7; cdr3_aa: CASSSSSGPNPYEQYF; cdr3_nt: TGTGCCAGCAGCTCCTCTTCGGGTCCGAACCCCTACGAGCAGTACTTC
clone_size: few; v_call: TRBV12-3/TRBV12-4; d_call: TRBD2; j_call: TRBJ2-3; cdr3_aa: CASSPRLAGGGADTQYF; cdr3_nt: TGTGCCAGCAGCCCTAGACTAGCGGGGGGGGGGGCAGATACGCAGTATTTT
clone_size: many; v_call: TRBV12-3/TRBV12-4; d_call: TRBD1; j_call: TRBJ1-2; cdr3_aa: CASSTTGGSGYTF; cdr3_nt: TGTGCCAGCAGTACCACAGGGGGCTCTGGCTACACCTTC
clone_size: few; v_call: TRBV28; d_call: .; j_call: TRBJ1-1; cdr3_aa: CAGSLGVNTEAFF; cdr3_nt: TGTGCCGGCAGTTTGGGAGTTAACACTGAAGCTTTCTTT
clone_size: .; v_call: TRBV12-3/TRBV12-4; d_call: TRBD1; j_call: TRBJ1-5; cdr3_aa: CASSLAISGRGNRQPQHF; cdr3_nt: TGTGCCAGCAGTTTAGCCATCTCTGGCAGGGGGAATAGGCAGCCCCAGCATTTT
clone_size: many; v_call: TRBV3-1; d_call: .; j_call: TRBJ2-6; cdr3_aa: CASSQRSGANVLTF; cdr3_nt: TGTGCCAGCAGCCAACGGTCTGGGGCCAACGTCCTGACTTTC
clone_size: .; v_call: TRBV27; d_call: TRBD1; j_call: TRBJ2-7; cdr3_aa: CASSPLYPGTVSYEQYF; cdr3_nt: TGTGCCAGCAGTCCCCTATACCCCGGGACAGTCTCCTACGAGCAGTACTTC
clone_size: .; v_call: TRBV10-3; d_call: .; j_call: TRBJ1-3; cdr3_aa: CAISGADGNTIYF; cdr3_nt: TGTGCCATCTCAGGGGCCGATGGAAACACCATATATTTT
clone_size: many; v_call: TRBV20-1; d_call: .; j_call: TRBJ1-1; cdr3_aa: CSADRLGTEAFF; cdr3_nt: TGCAGTGCTGACAGGTTGGGGACTGAAGCTTTCTTT
clone_size: many; v_call: TRBV5-1; d_call: .; j_call: TRBJ1-1; cdr3_aa: CASSLAGVDTEAFF; cdr3_nt: TGCGCCAGCAGCTTGGCAGGGGTCGATACTGAAGCTTTCTTT
clone_size: .; v_call: TRBV2; d_call: TRBD1; j_call: TRBJ1-5; cdr3_aa: CASNDPGTGNQPQHF; cdr3_nt: TGTGCCAGCAATGATCCCGGGACAGGCAATCAGCCCCAGCATTTT
clone_size: many; v_call: TRBV18; d_call: TRBD1; j_call: TRBJ1-1; cdr3_aa: CASSLQGQPNTEAFF; cdr3_nt: TGTGCCAGCTCACTACAGGGACAGCCTAACACTGAAGCTTTCTTT
clone_size: many; v_call: TRBV28; d_call: .; j_call: TRBJ2-2; cdr3_aa: CASSNDGGGSGELFF; cdr3_nt: TGTGCCAGCAGCAACGATGGGGGGGGCTCCGGGGAGCTGTTTTTT
clone_size: few; v_call: TRBV5-1; d_call: TRBD1; j_call: TRBJ1-1; cdr3_aa: CASSLTGTVNTEAFF; cdr3_nt: TGCGCCAGCAGCTTGACCGGGACAGTGAACACTGAAGCTTTCTTT
clone_size: many; v_call: TRBV6-1; d_call: TRBD1; j_call: TRBJ2-5; cdr3_aa: CASSDDPGGIGPQETQYF; cdr3_nt: TGTGCCAGCAGTGATGACCCAGGGGGAATCGGGCCCCAAGAGACCCAGTACTTC
clone_size: many; v_call: TRBV2; d_call: .; j_call: TRBJ2-7; cdr3_aa: CASSEGVNRLEQYF; cdr3_nt: TGTGCCAGCAGTGAGGGGGTAAATCGACTCGAGCAGTACTTC
clone_size: few; v_call: TRBV6-2/TRBV6-3; d_call: TRBD2; j_call: TRBJ2-1; cdr3_aa: CASSSPPSTGGPGNEQFF; cdr3_nt: TGTGCCAGCAGTTCCCCCCCAAGCACGGGGGGGCCTGGCAATGAGCAGTTCTTC
clone_size: .; v_call: TRBV6-1; d_call: .; j_call: TRBJ2-7; cdr3_aa: CASTRAGAAEQYF; cdr3_nt: TGTGCCAGCACGAGGGCGGGGGCGGCCGAGCAGTACTTC
clone_size: many; v_call: TRBV3-1; d_call: .; j_call: TRBJ1-4; cdr3_aa: CASSQGAGPRTKKLFF; cdr3_nt: TGTGCCAGCAGCCAGGGGGCCGGACCTAGGACTAAAAAACTGTTTTTT
clone_size: .; v_call: TRBV12-3/TRBV12-4; d_call: TRBD1; j_call: TRBJ1-3; cdr3_aa: CASSTQGAPGNTIYF; cdr3_nt: TGTGCCAGCAGTACCCAGGGGGCGCCTGGAAACACCATATATTTT
clone_size: .; v_call: TRBV10-3; d_call: .; j_call: TRBJ2-5; cdr3_aa: CAISDQETQYF; cdr3_nt: TGTGCCATCAGTGACCAAGAGACCCAGTACTTC
clone_size: .; v_call: TRBV7-2; d_call: TRBD2; j_call: TRBJ2-5; cdr3_aa: CASSPPLWGGQETQYF; cdr3_nt: TGTGCCAGCAGCCCCCCCCTCTGGGGGGGACAAGAGACCCAGTACTTC
clone_size: many; v_call: TRBV2; d_call: .; j_call: TRBJ1-1; cdr3_aa: CASRGIPNTEAFF; cdr3_nt: TGTGCCAGCAGGGGGATCCCGAACACTGAAGCTTTCTTT
clone_size: many; v_call: TRBV28; d_call: .; j_call: TRBJ2-3; cdr3_aa: CASSWPAGRTDTQYF; cdr3_nt: TGTGCCAGCAGTTGGCCAGCGGGTCGCACAGATACGCAGTATTTT
clone_size: many; v_call: TRBV20-1; d_call: TRBD2; j_call: TRBJ2-5; cdr3_aa: CSARDRGGKTQYF; cdr3_nt: TGCAGTGCTAGAGATCGGGGGGGCAAGACCCAGTACTTC
clone_size: many; v_call: TRBV7-2; d_call: .; j_call: TRBJ1-6; cdr3_aa: CASSPEVPPLHF; cdr3_nt: TGTGCCAGCAGCCCTGAGGTACCACCCCTCCACTTT
clone_size: many; v_call: TRBV3-1; d_call: .; j_call: TRBJ2-6; cdr3_aa: CASSQAGVAGANVLTF; cdr3_nt: TGTGCCAGCAGCCAAGCTGGGGTTGCAGGGGCCAACGTCCTGACTTTC
clone_size: .; v_call: TRBV20-1; d_call: .; j_call: TRBJ1-2; cdr3_aa: CSVPAFLYGYTF; cdr3_nt: TGCAGTGTCCCGGCCTTCCTCTATGGCTACACCTTC
clone_size: many; v_call: TRBV2; d_call: .; j_call: TRBJ1-1; cdr3_aa: CASTQVGGAQAFF; cdr3_nt: TGTGCCAGCACTCAGGTTGGTGGTGCCCAAGCTTTCTTT
clone_size: few; v_call: TRBV5-6; d_call: TRBD1; j_call: TRBJ1-1; cdr3_aa: CASSDSGQGAPRNTEAFF; cdr3_nt: TGTGCCAGCAGCGATAGTGGACAGGGGGCGCCTCGGAACACTGAAGCTTTCTTT
clone_size: .; v_call: TRBV9; d_call: .; j_call: TRBJ1-6; cdr3_aa: CASSVATTADTNSPLHF; cdr3_nt: TGTGCCAGCAGCGTAGCTACTACAGCGGATACTAATTCACCCCTCCACTTT
clone_size: .; v_call: TRBV6-1; d_call: .; j_call: TRBJ1-2; cdr3_aa: CASTRGASPNYGYTF; cdr3_nt: TGTGCCAGCACCCGAGGAGCCAGTCCGAACTATGGCTACACCTTC
clone_size: .; v_call: TRBV6-1; d_call: .; j_call: TRBJ1-2; cdr3_aa: CASRPLPAQNYGYTF; cdr3_nt: TGTGCCAGCCGTCCACTTCCCGCACAGAACTATGGCTACACCTTC
clone_size: .; v_call: TRBV5-8; d_call: .; j_call: TRBJ2-7; cdr3_aa: CASSPIAYEQYF; cdr3_nt: TGTGCCAGCAGCCCCATTGCCTACGAGCAGTACTTC
clone_size: .; v_call: TRBV19; d_call: .; j_call: TRBJ1-1; cdr3_aa: CASSIDPSLGALGNTEAFF; cdr3_nt: TGTGCCAGTAGTATAGATCCCTCCTTGGGGGCCCTCGGGAACACTGAAGCTTTCTTT
clone_size: few; v_call: TRBV5-6; d_call: TRBD1; j_call: TRBJ1-2; cdr3_aa: CASSLAGQGALPRGYTF; cdr3_nt: TGTGCCAGCAGCTTGGCCGGACAGGGGGCCCTACCTAGGGGCTACACCTTC
clone_size: .; v_call: TRBV18; d_call: .; j_call: TRBJ1-2; cdr3_aa: CASSPGGGRANYGYTF; cdr3_nt: TGTGCCAGCTCACCCGGGGGGGGTAGAGCTAACTATGGCTACACCTTC
clone_size: few; v_call: TRBV19; d_call: TRBD1; j_call: TRBJ1-5; cdr3_aa: CASSTRQGGGGNQPQHF; cdr3_nt: TGTGCCAGTAGTACAAGACAGGGTGGCGGTGGCAATCAGCCCCAGCATTTT
clone_size: many; v_call: TRBV7-3; d_call: TRBD2; j_call: TRBJ2-1; cdr3_aa: CASSSAGGIYNEQFF; cdr3_nt: TGTGCCAGCAGCTCCGCGGGGGGGATTTACAATGAGCAGTTCTTC
clone_size: .; v_call: TRBV20-1; d_call: .; j_call: TRBJ1-1; cdr3_aa: CSGQYMNTEAFF; cdr3_nt: TGCAGTGGACAGTACATGAACACTGAAGCTTTCTTT
clone_size: .; v_call: TRBV3-1; d_call: .; j_call: TRBJ1-1; cdr3_aa: CASSQQTRGAEAFF; cdr3_nt: TGTGCCAGCAGCCAACAAACTCGGGGCGCTGAAGCTTTCTTT
clone_size: .; v_call: TRBV9; d_call: TRBD2; j_call: TRBJ2-1; cdr3_aa: CASSSRTGTSVYNEQFF; cdr3_nt: TGTGCCAGCAGCTCTCGAACCGGGACTAGCGTGTACAATGAGCAGTTCTTC
clone_size: .; v_call: TRBV20-1; d_call: .; j_call: TRBJ2-1; cdr3_aa: CSAGGLVGNEQFF; cdr3_nt: TGCAGTGCTGGGGGACTCGTGGGGAATGAGCAGTTCTTC